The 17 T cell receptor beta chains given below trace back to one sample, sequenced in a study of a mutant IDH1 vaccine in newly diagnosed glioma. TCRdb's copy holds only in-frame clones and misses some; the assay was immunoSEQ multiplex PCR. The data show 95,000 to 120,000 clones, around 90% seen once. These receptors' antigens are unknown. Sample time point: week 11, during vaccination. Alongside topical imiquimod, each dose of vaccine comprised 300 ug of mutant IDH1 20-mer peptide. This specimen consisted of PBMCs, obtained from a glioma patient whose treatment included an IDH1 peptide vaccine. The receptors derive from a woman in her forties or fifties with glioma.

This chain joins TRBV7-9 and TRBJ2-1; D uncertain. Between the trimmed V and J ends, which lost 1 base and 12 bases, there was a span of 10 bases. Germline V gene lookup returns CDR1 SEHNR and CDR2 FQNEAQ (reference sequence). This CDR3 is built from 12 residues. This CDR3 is CASSLEGRRQFF. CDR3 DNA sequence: TGTGCCAGCAGCTTAGAGGGCAGGAGGCAGTTCTTC.

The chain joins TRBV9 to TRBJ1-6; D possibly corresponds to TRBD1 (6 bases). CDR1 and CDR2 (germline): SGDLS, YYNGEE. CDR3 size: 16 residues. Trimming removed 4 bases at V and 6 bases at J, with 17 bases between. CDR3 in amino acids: CASSLGGRSFNSPLHF. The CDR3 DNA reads TGTGCCAGCAGCCTCGGGGGGCGCTCATTTAATTCACCCCTCCACTTT.

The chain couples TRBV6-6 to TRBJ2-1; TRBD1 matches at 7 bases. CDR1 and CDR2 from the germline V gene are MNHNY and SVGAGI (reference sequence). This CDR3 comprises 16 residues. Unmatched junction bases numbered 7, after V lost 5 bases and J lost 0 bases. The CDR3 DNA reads TGTGCCAGCAGTCGTTGGGACAGTATCTCCTACAATGAGCAGTTCTTC. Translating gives CASSRWDSISYNEQFF.

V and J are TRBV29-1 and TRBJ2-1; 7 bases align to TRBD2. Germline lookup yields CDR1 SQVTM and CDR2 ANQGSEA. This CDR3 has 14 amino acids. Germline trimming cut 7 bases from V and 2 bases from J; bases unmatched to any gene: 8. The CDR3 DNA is TGCAGCGCCCAGTTCGCGGGGGCCTACAATGAGCAGTTCTTC. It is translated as CSAQFAGAYNEQFF.

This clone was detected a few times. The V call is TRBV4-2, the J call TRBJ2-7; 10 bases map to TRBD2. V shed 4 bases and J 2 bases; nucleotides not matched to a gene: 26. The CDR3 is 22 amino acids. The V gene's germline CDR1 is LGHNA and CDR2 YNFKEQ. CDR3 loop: CASSLTTNPATGPSGRTYEQYF. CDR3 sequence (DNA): TGTGCCAGCAGCCTGACCACAAACCCGGCGACAGGCCCTAGCGGGAGAACCTACGAGCAGTACTTC.

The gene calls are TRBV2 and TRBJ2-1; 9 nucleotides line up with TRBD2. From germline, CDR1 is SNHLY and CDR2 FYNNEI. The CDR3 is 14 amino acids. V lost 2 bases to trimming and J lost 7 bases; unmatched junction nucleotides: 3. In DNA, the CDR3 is TGTGCCAGCAGTGAAAGACTAGCGGCAAATGAGCAGTTCTTC. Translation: CASSERLAANEQFF.

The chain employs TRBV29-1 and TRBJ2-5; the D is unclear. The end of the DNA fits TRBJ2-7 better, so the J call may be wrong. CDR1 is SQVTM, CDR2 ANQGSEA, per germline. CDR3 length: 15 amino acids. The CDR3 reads CSVDVGRSATYEQYF. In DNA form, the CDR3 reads TGCAGCGTTGATGTGGGCAGGTCAGCCACCTACGAGCAGTACTTC.

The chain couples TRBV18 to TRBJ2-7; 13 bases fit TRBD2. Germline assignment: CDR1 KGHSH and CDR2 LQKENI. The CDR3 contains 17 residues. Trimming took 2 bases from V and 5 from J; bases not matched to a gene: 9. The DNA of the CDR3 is TGTGCCAGCTCACCAGAACTAGCGGGAGGGCCATCCCACGAGCAGTACTTC. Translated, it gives CASSPELAGGPSHEQYF.

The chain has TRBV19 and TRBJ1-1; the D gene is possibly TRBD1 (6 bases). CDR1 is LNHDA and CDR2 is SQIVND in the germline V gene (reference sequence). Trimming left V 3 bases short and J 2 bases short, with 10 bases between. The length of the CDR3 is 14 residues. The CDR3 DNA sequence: TGTGCCAGTAGTATCGACAGGACTAACACTGAAGCTTTCTTT. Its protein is CASSIDRTNTEAFF.

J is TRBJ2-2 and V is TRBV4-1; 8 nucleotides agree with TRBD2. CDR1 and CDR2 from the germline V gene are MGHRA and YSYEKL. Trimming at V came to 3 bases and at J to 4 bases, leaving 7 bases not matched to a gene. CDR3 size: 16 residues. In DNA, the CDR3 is TGCGCCAGCAGCCAGACCGGGACTAGGATCACCGGGGAGCTGTTTTTT. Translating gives CASSQTGTRITGELFF.

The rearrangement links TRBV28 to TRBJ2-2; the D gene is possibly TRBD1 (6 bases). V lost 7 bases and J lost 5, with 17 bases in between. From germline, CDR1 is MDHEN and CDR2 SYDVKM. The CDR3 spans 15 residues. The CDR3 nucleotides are TGTGCCAGCACCACGAACAGGGAGAAGACCGGGGAGCTGTTTTTT. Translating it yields CASTTNREKTGELFF.

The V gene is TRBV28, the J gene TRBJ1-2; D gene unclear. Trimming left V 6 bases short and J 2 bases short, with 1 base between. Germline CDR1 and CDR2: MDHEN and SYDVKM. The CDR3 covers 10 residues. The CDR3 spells CASSNYGYTF. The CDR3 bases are TGTGCCAGCAGCAACTATGGCTACACCTTC.

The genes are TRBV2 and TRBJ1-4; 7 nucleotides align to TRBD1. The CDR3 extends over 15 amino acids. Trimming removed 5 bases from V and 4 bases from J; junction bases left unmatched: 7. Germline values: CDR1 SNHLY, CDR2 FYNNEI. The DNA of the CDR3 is TGTGCCAGCAGTAGTGGACAGGCGAATAATGAAAAACTGTTTTTT. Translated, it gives CASSSGQANNEKLFF. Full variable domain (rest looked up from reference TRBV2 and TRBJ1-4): EPEVTQTPSHQVTQMGQEVILRCVPISNHLYFYWYRQILGQKVEFLVSFYNNEISEKSEIFDDQFSVERPDGSNFTLKIRSTKLEDSAMYFCASSSGQANNEKLFFGSGTQLSVL.

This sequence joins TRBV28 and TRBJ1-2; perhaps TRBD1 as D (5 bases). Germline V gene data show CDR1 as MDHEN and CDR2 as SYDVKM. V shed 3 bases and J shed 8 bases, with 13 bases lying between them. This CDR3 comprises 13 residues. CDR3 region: CASSLGGSWGYTF. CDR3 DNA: TGTGCCAGCAGTTTGGGGGGTTCATGGGGCTACACCTTC.

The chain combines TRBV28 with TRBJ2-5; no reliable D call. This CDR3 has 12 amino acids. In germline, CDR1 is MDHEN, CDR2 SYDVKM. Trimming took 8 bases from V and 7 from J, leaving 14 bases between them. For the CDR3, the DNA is TGTGCCAGCCGCGGACCTAGGAGGACCCAGTACTTC. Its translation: CASRGPRRTQYF.

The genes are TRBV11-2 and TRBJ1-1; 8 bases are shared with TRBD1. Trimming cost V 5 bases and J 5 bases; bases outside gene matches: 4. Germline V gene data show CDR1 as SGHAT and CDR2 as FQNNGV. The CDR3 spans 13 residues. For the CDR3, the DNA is TGTGCCAGCAGCGAGACAGGGGTTACTGAAGCTTTCTTT. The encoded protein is CASSETGVTEAFF. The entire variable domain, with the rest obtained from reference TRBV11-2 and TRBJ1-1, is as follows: EAGVAQSPRYKIIEKRQSVAFWCNPISGHATLYWYQQILGQGPKLLIQFQNNGVVDDSQLPKDRFSAERLKGVDSTLKIQPAKLEDSAVYLCASSETGVTEAFFGQGTRLTVV.

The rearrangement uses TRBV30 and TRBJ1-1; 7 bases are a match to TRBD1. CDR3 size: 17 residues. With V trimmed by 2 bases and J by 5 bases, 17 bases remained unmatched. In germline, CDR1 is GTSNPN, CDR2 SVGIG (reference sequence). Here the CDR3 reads CAWSSRAGGSPRTEAFF. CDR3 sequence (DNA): TGTGCCTGGAGTTCCAGGGCAGGGGGTTCCCCCAGGACTGAAGCTTTCTTT. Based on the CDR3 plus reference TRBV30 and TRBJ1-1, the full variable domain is SQTIHQWPATLVQPVGSPLSLECTVEGTSNPNLYWYRQAAGRGLQLLFYSVGIGQISSEVPQNLSASRPQDRQFILSSKKLLLSDSGFYLCAWSSRAGGSPRTEAFFGQGTRLTVV.